The clone carrying this TCR beta chain was seen many times. Its specificity is unknown. The making of cDNA relied on 5'RACE with 10-nucleotide random UMIs. Over 180 million TCR-beta sequences from 15-18 subjects came from every sequencing run. TCRdb re-analysed the 5' RACE reads in MiXCR, keeping a single row per CDR3 protein. The sample contains roughly 50,000 distinct CDR3 sequences, roughly 13% of which appear only once. 2 million PBMCs stored at -80 C were the source of the unsorted libraries. Germline V gene sequence: CDR1 WSHSY, CDR2 SAAADI. Trimming cost V 3 bases and J 4 bases, with 8 bases left between them. The CDR3 length is 13 residues. The sample comes from a study of neurological immune-mediated disorders. Study-wide results and caveats: HTLV-1-associated myelopathy had the most TCR clonal expansion, while multiple sclerosis had the least, a level that fell below healthy controls.

This chain connects TRBV10-2 to TRBJ2-3; TRBD1 might be the D (5 bases). The specimen sequenced was PBMCs. The sequence derives from a woman aged 60 to 75 with HTLV-1-associated myelopathy (HAM/TSP). The CDR3 is CASSEVGPDTQYF. The CDR3 nucleotides read TGCGCCAGCAGTGAAGTGGGGCCAGATACGCAGTATTTT.